Sequencing of this T cell receptor beta chain was carried out in a study of blood T cell repertoires in COVID-19. Overall study: The United States, Italy and Spain provided the acute and convalescent COVID-19 samples. Sample material is recorded as cDNA or gDNA derived from T cells, B-cell-depleted T cells, or PBMCs.

Original processing methods: Estimated nucleated cell counts came from reference gene primer amplification. Sequencing used immunoSEQ multiplex PCR; TCRdb keeps in-frame clones, though not all of them. D and trimming were read from the DNA, whereas the V and J calls and clone size are those reported in that table. The table records around 300,000 clones, about nine tenths of them present only once. From germline, CDR1 is SGDLS and CDR2 YYNGEE. The CDR3 has 13 amino acids. The ends were cut back, 5 bases at V and 5 bases at J, with 10 bases in the middle. The sample was peripheral blood. V usage is TRBV9 and J usage is TRBJ2-2, with TRBD1 as a possible D gene (7 bases). The clonotype was recovered from a man over 45 with active or convalescent COVID-19. The CDR3 DNA reads as TGTGCCAGCAGGGAGGGGGCGACCGGGGAGCTGTTTTTT. Protein sequence: CASREGATGELFF.